This TCR beta chain stems from a study of OX40 agonist ivuxolimab in advanced cancers. With respect to this clone: Its antigen is still unknown.

The CDR3 sequence is 15 residues long. Between the trimmed V and J ends, which lost 3 bases and 2 bases, there was a span of 8 bases. Germline CDR1 MDHEN, CDR2 SYDVKM. Samples of blood were obtained at baseline, on cycle 4 day 1, and on cycle 7 day 1. Broader study findings: CD8+ T cells (on average) carried more expanded clones than CD4+ T cells.

Method: immunoSEQ multiplex PCR; TCRdb's copy keeps in-frame clones and lacks some. The table shows more than 45,000 clones, with 80% to 90% occurring only once. The chain carries TRBV28 and TRBJ1-6, with D unclear. The sequenced sample was CD4+ or CD8+ T cells sorted from blood, obtained in a trial of the OX40 agonist ivuxolimab. The receptor was isolated from an adult with an advanced solid tumor such as melanoma, head and neck, liver or kidney cancer. The CDR3 bases are TGTGCCAGCAGTTTTGTCGGGGCCTATAATTCACCCCTCCACTTT. Its protein is CASSFVGAYNSPLHF.